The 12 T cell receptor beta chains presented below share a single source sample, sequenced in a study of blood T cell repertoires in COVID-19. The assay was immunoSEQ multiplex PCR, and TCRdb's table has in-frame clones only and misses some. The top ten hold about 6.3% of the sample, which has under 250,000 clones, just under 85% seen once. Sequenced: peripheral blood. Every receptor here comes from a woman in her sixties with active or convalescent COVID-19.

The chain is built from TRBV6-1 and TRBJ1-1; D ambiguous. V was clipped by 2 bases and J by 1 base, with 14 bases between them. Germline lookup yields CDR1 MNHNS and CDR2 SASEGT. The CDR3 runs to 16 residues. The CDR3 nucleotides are TGTGCCAGCAGTGAACACCCCCCGGTCGGGAACACTGAAGCTTTCTTT. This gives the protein CASSEHPPVGNTEAFF.

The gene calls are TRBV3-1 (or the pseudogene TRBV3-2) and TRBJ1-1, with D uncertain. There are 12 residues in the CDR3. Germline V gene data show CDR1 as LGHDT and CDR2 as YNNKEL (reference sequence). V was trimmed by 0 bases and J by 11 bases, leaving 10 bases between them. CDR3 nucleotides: TGTGCCAGCAGCCAAGAGTACAGTCGGGCTTTCTTT. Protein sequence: CASSQEYSRAFF.

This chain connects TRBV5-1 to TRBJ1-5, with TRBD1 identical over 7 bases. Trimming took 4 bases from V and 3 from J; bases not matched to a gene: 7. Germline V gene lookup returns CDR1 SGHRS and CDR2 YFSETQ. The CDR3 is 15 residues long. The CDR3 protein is CASSPTGTVNQPQHF. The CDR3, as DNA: TGCGCCAGCAGCCCCACCGGGACAGTCAATCAGCCCCAGCATTTT.

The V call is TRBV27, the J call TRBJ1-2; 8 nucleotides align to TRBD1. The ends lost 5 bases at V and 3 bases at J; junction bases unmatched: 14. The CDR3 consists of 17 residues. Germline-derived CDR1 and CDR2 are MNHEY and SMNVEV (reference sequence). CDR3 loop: CASSPLDRVGWDYGYTF. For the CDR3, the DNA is TGTGCCAGCAGTCCCCTGGACAGGGTCGGGTGGGACTATGGCTACACCTTC.

CDR3 nucleotide sequence: TGTGCCTGCAGGGGTGCAGATACGCAGTATTTT. It translates to CACRGADTQYF. The rearrangement links TRBV30 to TRBJ2-3; D is perhaps TRBD1 (6 bases). The CDR3 runs 11 residues. Trimming removed 6 bases from V and 4 bases from J, with 8 bases in between. In germline, CDR1 is GTSNPN, CDR2 SVGIG (reference sequence).

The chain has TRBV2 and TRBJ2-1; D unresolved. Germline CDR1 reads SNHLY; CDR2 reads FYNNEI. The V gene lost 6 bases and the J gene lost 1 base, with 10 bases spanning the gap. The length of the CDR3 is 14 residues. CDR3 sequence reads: CASRETNSYNEQFF. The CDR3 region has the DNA TGTGCCAGCAGGGAGACCAATTCCTACAATGAGCAGTTCTTC.

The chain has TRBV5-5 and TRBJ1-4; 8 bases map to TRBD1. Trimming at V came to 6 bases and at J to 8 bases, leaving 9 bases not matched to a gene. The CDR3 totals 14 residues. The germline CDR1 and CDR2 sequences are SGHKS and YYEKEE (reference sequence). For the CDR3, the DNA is TGTGCCAGCACCCAGACAGGGGAGGGAGAAAAACTGTTTTTT. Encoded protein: CASTQTGEGEKLFF.

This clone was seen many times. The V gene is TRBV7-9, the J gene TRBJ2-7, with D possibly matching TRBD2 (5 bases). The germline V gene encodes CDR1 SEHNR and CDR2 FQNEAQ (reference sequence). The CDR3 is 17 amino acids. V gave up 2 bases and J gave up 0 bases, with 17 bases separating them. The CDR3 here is CASSLFPGQRSSYEQYF. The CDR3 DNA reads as TGTGCCAGCAGCTTATTCCCCGGCCAGCGGAGCTCCTACGAGCAGTACTTC. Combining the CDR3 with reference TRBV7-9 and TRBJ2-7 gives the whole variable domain DTGVSQNPRHKITKRGQNVTFRCDPISEHNRLYWYRQTLGQGPEFLTYFQNEAQLEKSRLLSDRFSAERPKGSFSTLEIQRTEQGDSAMYLCASSLFPGQRSSYEQYFGPGTRLTVT.

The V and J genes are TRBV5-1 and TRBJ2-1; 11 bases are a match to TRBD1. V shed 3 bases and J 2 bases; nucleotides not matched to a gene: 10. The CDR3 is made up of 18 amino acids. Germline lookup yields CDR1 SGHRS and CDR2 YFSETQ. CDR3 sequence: CASSWNPGQGATYNEQFF. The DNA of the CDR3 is TGCGCCAGCAGCTGGAACCCCGGACAGGGGGCCACCTACAATGAGCAGTTCTTC. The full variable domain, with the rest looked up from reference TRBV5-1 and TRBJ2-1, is KAGVTQTPRYLIKTRGQQVTLSCSPISGHRSVSWYQQTPGQGLQFLFEYFSETQRNKGNFPGRFSGRQFSNSRSEMNVSTLELGDSALYLCASSWNPGQGATYNEQFFGPGTRLTVL.

The CDR3 DNA follows: TGTGCCACCAGTGAGCATACAGGAATTGGCTACACCTTC. Its translation: CATSEHTGIGYTF. The genes are TRBV24-1 and TRBJ1-2; D is possibly TRBD1 (5 bases). The CDR3 has 13 amino acids. Trimming left V 4 bases short and J 7 bases short, with 12 bases between. CDR1 and CDR2 from the germline V gene are KGHDR and SFDVKD.

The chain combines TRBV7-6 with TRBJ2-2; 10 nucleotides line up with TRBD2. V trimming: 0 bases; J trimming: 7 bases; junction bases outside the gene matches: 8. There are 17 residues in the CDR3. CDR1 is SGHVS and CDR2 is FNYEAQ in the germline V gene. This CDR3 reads CASSLAPSGGAIGELFF. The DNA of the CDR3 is TGTGCCAGCAGCTTAGCCCCAAGCGGGGGGGCTATCGGGGAGCTGTTTTTT. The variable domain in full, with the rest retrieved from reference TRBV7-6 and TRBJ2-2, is GAGVSQSPRYKVTKRGQDVALRCDPISGHVSLYWYRQALGQGPEFLTYFNYEAQQDKSGLPNDRFSAERPEGSISTLTIQRTEQRDSAMYRCASSLAPSGGAIGELFFGEGSRLTVL.

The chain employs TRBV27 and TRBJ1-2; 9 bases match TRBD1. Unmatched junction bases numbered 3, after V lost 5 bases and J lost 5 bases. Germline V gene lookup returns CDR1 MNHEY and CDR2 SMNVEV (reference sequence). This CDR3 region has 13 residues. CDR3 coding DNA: TGTGCCAGCAGTCTCGACAGGGGGTATGGCTACACCTTC. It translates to CASSLDRGYGYTF.